Listed here are 23 T cell receptor beta chains from one sample, sequenced in a study of T cell responses to AZD1222 COVID-19 vaccine. This table comes from immunoSEQ multiplex PCR, and its TCRdb copy is limited to in-frame clones, with some not included. The table has 120,000 to 150,000 clones, 88% seen once; the top ten hold about 5%. Sequenced here: peripheral blood, sampled 28 days after the second dose of the MenACWY control vaccine. The receptors stem from an adult who received the MenACWY meningococcal vaccine as a control.

J is TRBJ1-6 and V is TRBV5-5; 9 nucleotides line up with TRBD1. V lost 3 bases and J lost 9; bases outside the gene matches: 10. In germline, CDR1 is SGHKS, CDR2 YYEKEE (reference sequence). The CDR3 spans 16 residues. CDR3: CASSSQQGAGFSPLHF. For the CDR3, the DNA is TGTGCCAGCAGCTCACAACAGGGGGCAGGATTTTCACCCCTCCACTTT.

V and J are TRBV28 and TRBJ2-3; TRBD2 agrees at 7 bases. There are 14 residues in the CDR3. The trim removed 3 bases at V and 6 bases at J, leaving 6 bases unmatched. Germline CDR1 is MDHEN and CDR2 is SYDVKM. CDR3: CASSLGGNADTQYF. As DNA, the CDR3 is TGTGCCAGCAGTTTGGGGGGGAACGCGGATACGCAGTATTTT. Looking up the rest from reference TRBV28 and TRBJ2-3 gives the full variable domain: DVKVTQSSRYLVKRTGEKVFLECVQDMDHENMFWYRQDPGLGLRLIYFSYDVKMKEKGDIPEGYSVSREKKERFSLILESASTNQTSMYLCASSLGGNADTQYFGPGTRLTVL.

The J gene is TRBJ2-1, the V gene TRBV9, with 7 bases that match TRBD2. Germline loops: CDR1 SGDLS, CDR2 YYNGEE. CDR3 length equals 15 residues. J lost 9 bases, V lost 4 bases, and 13 bases had no gene match. This chain's CDR3 is CASSSRGTKRGEQFF. CDR3 nucleotide sequence: TGTGCCAGCAGCTCCCGAGGGACTAAACGAGGTGAGCAGTTCTTC.

The V gene is TRBV18, the J gene TRBJ1-3; the D is unclear. This CDR3 has 14 amino acids. V was cut by 8 bases and J by 1 base, with 12 bases left in between. CDR1 and CDR2 (germline): KGHSH, LQKENI. CDR3 residues: CASQSGSSGNTIYF. The DNA for the CDR3 is TGTGCCAGCCAAAGCGGGTCATCTGGAAACACCATATATTTT.

The chain recombines TRBV12-3 or TRBV12-4 with TRBJ1-4; D is uncertain. Trimming shortened V by 6 bases and J by 6 bases, and 11 bases separated the two germline ends. This CDR3 has 13 residues. The CDR3 here is CASSLTRDEKLFF. In DNA, the CDR3 is TGTGCCAGCAGCTTAACTCGGGATGAAAAACTGTTTTTT.

CDR3 loop: CASSAANTEAFF. DNA for the CDR3: TGTGCCAGCTCAGCAGCTAACACTGAAGCTTTCTTT. V is TRBV18 and J is TRBJ1-1; D not certain. Trimming removed 5 bases at V and 2 bases at J, with 6 bases between. Germline-derived CDR1 and CDR2 are KGHSH and LQKENI. This CDR3 is 12 amino acids long.

The chain links TRBV9 to TRBJ2-3; 7 nucleotides agree with TRBD2. Per the germline V gene, CDR1 is SGDLS and CDR2 is YYNGEE. There are 16 residues in the CDR3. The J segment lost 3 bases and the V segment lost 7 bases, leaving 14 bases of the junction unmatched. For the CDR3, the DNA is TGTGCCAGCGGCGAGTCGGGGAGGGATGGGACAGATACGCAGTATTTT. Translated: CASGESGRDGTDTQYF.

The chain employs TRBV28 and TRBJ1-5; a possible D gene is TRBD1 (6 bases). This CDR3 spans 15 amino acids. The V and J ends lost 6 bases and 0 bases respectively, with 12 bases between them. CDR1 is MDHEN and CDR2 is SYDVKM in the germline V gene. The CDR3 is CASSSTGFSNQPQHF. The DNA of the CDR3 is TGTGCCAGCAGCTCGACAGGATTTAGCAATCAGCCCCAGCATTTT.

Regarding this clone: Additional DNA sequences in this sample encode the identical CDR3. The J gene is TRBJ1-6, the V gene TRBV6-5; D might be TRBD1 (5 bases). This CDR3 has 14 amino acids. V was trimmed by 6 bases and J by 7 bases, leaving 13 bases between them. Germline CDR1 and CDR2: MNHEY and SVGAGI. CDR3 in amino acids: CASSPGTDNSPLHF. The CDR3 coding sequence is TGTGCCAGCAGCCCCGGGACCGACAATTCACCCCTCCACTTT.

The chain links TRBV5-1 to TRBJ2-3; 7 bases fit TRBD1. The CDR3 is made up of 16 amino acids. Germline CDR1 is SGHRS and CDR2 is YFSETQ. With 1 base clipped from V and 1 base from J, the junction kept 6 bases outside the gene matches. This CDR3 reads CASSLLTGLRTDTQYF. The CDR3 bases are TGCGCCAGCAGCTTGTTGACAGGGCTCCGCACAGATACGCAGTATTTT. Combining the CDR3 with reference TRBV5-1 and TRBJ2-3 gives the whole variable domain KAGVTQTPRYLIKTRGQQVTLSCSPISGHRSVSWYQQTPGQGLQFLFEYFSETQRNKGNFPGRFSGRQFSNSRSEMNVSTLELGDSALYLCASSLLTGLRTDTQYFGPGTRLTVL.

The rearrangement joins TRBV5-8 to TRBJ1-2; no clear D gene. Germline CDR1 reads SGHTS; CDR2 reads YDEGEE. V dropped 4 bases and J dropped 8 bases, with 12 bases sitting between them. The CDR3 extends over 12 amino acids. The CDR3 loop is CASSLIGRGYTF. CDR3 nucleotide sequence: TGTGCCAGCAGCCTGATAGGAAGGGGCTACACCTTC.

V is TRBV2 and J is TRBJ1-5, with 8 bases aligning to TRBD1. This CDR3 has 14 amino acids. Germline V gene lookup returns CDR1 SNHLY and CDR2 FYNNEI. Unmatched junction bases numbered 4, after V lost 4 bases and J lost 5 bases. CDR3 residues: CASSGDRSYQPQHF. CDR3 bases: TGTGCCAGCAGTGGGGACAGGAGCTATCAGCCCCAGCATTTT.

This clone was counted between two and nine times. The chain recombines TRBV6-2 or TRBV6-3 with TRBJ2-1; a weak D match, TRBD1 (5 bases). Trimming stripped 2 bases from V and 2 bases from J, with 10 bases between. The CDR3 consists of 15 residues. Germline V CDR1 and CDR2: MNHEY, SVGEGT. This CDR3 is CASSYLRDTYNEQFF. The CDR3 coding sequence is TGTGCCAGCAGTTACCTCAGGGATACCTACAATGAGCAGTTCTTC.

A few counts support this clone. The gene calls are TRBV19 and TRBJ1-2; D is possibly TRBD1 (5 bases). V was cut by 4 bases and J by 3 bases, with 9 bases left in between. The V gene's germline CDR1 is LNHDA and CDR2 SQIVND (reference sequence). The CDR3 is 13 residues long. The CDR3 sequence: CASSSRDYYGYTF. The CDR3 region has the DNA TGTGCCAGTAGTAGCAGGGATTACTATGGCTACACCTTC.

J is TRBJ1-1 and V is TRBV28, with D tentatively TRBD1 (5 bases). Trimming took 5 bases from V and 1 from J, leaving 14 bases between them. The germline gives CDR1 MDHEN, CDR2 SYDVKM. The CDR3 extends over 15 amino acids. The CDR3 nucleotides are TGTGCCAGCAGTCCACAGACAGCCCCGAACACTGAAGCTTTCTTT. Protein: CASSPQTAPNTEAFF.

The rearrangement links TRBV11-2 to TRBJ1-2, with TRBD1 as a possible D gene (5 bases). This CDR3 is built from 14 residues. Germline V CDR1 and CDR2: SGHAT, FQNNGV. The germline V and J ends were trimmed by 2 bases and 8 bases, with 15 bases remaining between them. This CDR3 is CASSLSQGLWGYTF. The DNA of the CDR3 is TGTGCCAGCAGCTTATCTCAGGGATTGTGGGGCTACACCTTC.

This clone was counted a single time. The rearrangement joins TRBV7-9 to TRBJ2-1, with 11 bases identical to TRBD2. This CDR3 is built from 16 residues. CDR1 is SEHNR and CDR2 is FQNEAQ in the germline V gene (reference sequence). V shed 5 bases and J 6 bases; nucleotides not matched to a gene: 9. The DNA for the CDR3 is TGTGCCAGCAGCCGACTGGTGGGGACTAGCGGCAATGAGCAGTTCTTC. Amino acids: CASSRLVGTSGNEQFF.

J is TRBJ2-1 and V is TRBV28; D gene unclear. In germline, CDR1 is MDHEN, CDR2 SYDVKM. The CDR3 covers 12 residues. The ends were cut back, 2 bases at V and 10 bases at J, with 9 bases in the middle. The CDR3 spells CASSLEEWEQFF. In DNA form, the CDR3 reads TGTGCCAGCAGTTTAGAGGAGTGGGAGCAGTTCTTC.

The chain links TRBV7-3 to TRBJ1-1; D remains ambiguous. CDR1 is SGHTA and CDR2 is FQGTGA in the germline V gene. CDR3 length: 13 amino acids. V was pared by 1 base and J by 1 base, with 4 bases between. The CDR3 spells CASSLRENTEAFF. In DNA, the CDR3 is TGTGCCAGCAGCTTAAGGGAGAACACTGAAGCTTTCTTT.

The chain combines TRBV12-3 or TRBV12-4 with TRBJ1-1; D call uncertain. Trimming removed 3 bases from V and 4 bases from J, with 9 bases in between. The CDR3 is made up of 13 amino acids. CDR3 loop: CASSFGRGTEAFF. The CDR3 DNA follows: TGTGCCAGCAGTTTTGGCCGGGGCACTGAAGCTTTCTTT.

V is TRBV28 and J is TRBJ1-2; 9 bases match TRBD1. Per the germline V gene, CDR1 is MDHEN and CDR2 is SYDVKM. V was clipped by 3 bases and J by 8 bases; unmatched bases: 7. The CDR3 loop spans 14 amino acids. The CDR3 protein is CASSFTGGVGGYTF. The CDR3 region has the DNA TGTGCCAGCAGTTTCACAGGGGGCGTCGGGGGCTACACCTTC.

This clone was detected once. This sequence joins TRBV12-1 and TRBJ2-3; whether TRBD2, the table's D call, matches the DNA was not checked. TRBV12-1 is marked as a pseudogene. The CDR3 is made up of 15 amino acids. The CDR3 DNA sequence: TGTGCCAGCAGCCCACGGCGGCACGGCACAGATACGCAGTATTTT. It codes for CASSPRRHGTDTQYF.

The V gene is TRBV5-1, the J gene TRBJ1-4, with 7 bases aligning to TRBD1. Germline assignment: CDR1 SGHRS and CDR2 YFSETQ. After removal of 4 bases from V and 8 bases from J, the junction contained 2 bases not matched to a gene. The CDR3 runs 12 residues. CDR3 region: CASSRTGEKLFF. DNA of the CDR3: TGCGCCAGCAGCCGGACAGGCGAAAAACTGTTTTTT.